These 9 T cell receptor beta chains share one sample of origin, sequenced in a study of Ad26.COV2.S vaccination and SARS-CoV-2 variants. Treatment described: roughly 20 received Ad26.COV2.S at low or high dose, single or two shots; several received placebo; per-sample allocation not given. Samples were taken on day 63 after the first vaccine or placebo injection. Clones were sequenced by immunoSEQ multiplex PCR, and TCRdb holds only the in-frame ones, with some missing. The sample has a few hundred thousand clones, around 93% seen once. Here the sequenced sample was peripheral blood, taken in a trial of Ad26.COV2.S vaccine versus placebo. These receptors were obtained from a person aged 18 to 59 who received the Ad26.COV2.S COVID-19 vaccine or a placebo.

The J gene is TRBJ1-1, the V gene TRBV2; D is perhaps TRBD1 (5 bases). Germline loops: CDR1 SNHLY, CDR2 FYNNEI. V was clipped by 0 bases and J by 6 bases, with 20 bases between them. This CDR3 is built from 17 residues. CDR3 coding DNA: TGTGCCAGCAGTGAAGCAAGCCAGGGAGGGCCCAAGGCTGAAGCTTTCTTT. This sequence encodes CASSEASQGGPKAEAFF.

The V call is TRBV7-9, the J call TRBJ2-1; 10 positions match TRBD2. V dropped 6 bases and J dropped 0; count of bases not matched to a gene: 8. The CDR3 covers 17 residues. Germline V gives CDR1 SEHNR, CDR2 FQNEAQ (reference sequence). Here the CDR3 DNA reads TGTGCCAGCAGTACCTATAGCGGGGGGTTCTCCTACAATGAGCAGTTCTTC. Its protein product is CASSTYSGGFSYNEQFF. Full variable domain (remainder filled in from reference TRBV7-9 and TRBJ2-1): DTGVSQNPRHKITKRGQNVTFRCDPISEHNRLYWYRQTLGQGPEFLTYFQNEAQLEKSRLLSDRFSAERPKGSFSTLEIQRTEQGDSAMYLCASSTYSGGFSYNEQFFGPGTRLTVL.

The chain combines TRBV5-5 with TRBJ1-3, with 7 positions matching TRBD1. The V segment lost 1 base and the J segment 1 base; nucleotides outside the gene matches: 2. This CDR3 contains 15 residues. Germline V gene lookup returns CDR1 SGHKS and CDR2 YYEKEE (reference sequence). CDR3 in amino acids: CASSLNRGSGNTIYF. For the CDR3, the DNA is TGTGCCAGCAGCTTGAACAGGGGATCTGGAAACACCATATATTTT. The full variable domain, with the rest looked up from reference TRBV5-5 and TRBJ1-3, is DAGVTQSPTHLIKTRGQQVTLRCSPISGHKSVSWYQQVLGQGPQFIFQYYEKEERGRGNFPDRFSARQFPNYSSELNVNALLLGDSALYLCASSLNRGSGNTIYFGEGSWLTVV.

This chain uses TRBV9 with TRBJ2-1, with D possibly matching TRBD2 (5 bases). Per germline, CDR1 SGDLS and CDR2 YYNGEE. The CDR3 contains 16 residues. Trimming shortened V by 3 bases and J by 4 bases, and 17 bases separated the two germline ends. CDR3: CASSGGLALGYNEQFF. The CDR3 coding sequence is TGTGCCAGCAGCGGAGGACTGGCCTTGGGATACAATGAGCAGTTCTTC.

This chain joins TRBV30 and TRBJ2-7, with TRBD2 as a possible D gene (5 bases). This CDR3 has 14 residues. Trimming removed 4 bases at V and 4 bases at J, with 17 bases between. Germline V lookup: CDR1 GTSNPN, CDR2 SVGIG (reference sequence). The DNA of the CDR3 is TGTGCCTGGAACCTCCGGGATCAGCGGTACGAGCAGTACTTC. It specifies CAWNLRDQRYEQYF.

The gene calls are TRBV7-6 and TRBJ1-2, with 8 positions matching TRBD1. Germline trimming cut 5 bases from V and 8 bases from J; bases unmatched to any gene: 7. CDR1 SGHVS and CDR2 FNYEAQ come from the germline V gene. This CDR3 has 13 residues. DNA for the CDR3: TGTGCCAGCAGCCCCGGACAGGGTATGGGCTACACCTTC. This encodes CASSPGQGMGYTF. Full variable domain (remainder filled in from reference TRBV7-6 and TRBJ1-2): GAGVSQSPRYKVTKRGQDVALRCDPISGHVSLYWYRQALGQGPEFLTYFNYEAQQDKSGLPNDRFSAERPEGSISTLTIQRTEQRDSAMYRCASSPGQGMGYTFGSGTRLTVV.

This chain connects TRBV4-1 to TRBJ1-5; TRBD1 might be the D (6 bases). The V end was cut by 0 bases, the J end by 6 bases, with 12 bases between. CDR3 length equals 15 residues. Germline CDR1 reads MGHRA; CDR2 reads YSYEKL. CDR3 coding DNA: TGCGCCAGCAGCCAAGACACAGGGTATAGTCAGCCCCAGCATTTT. Its protein is CASSQDTGYSQPQHF.

V usage is TRBV4-3 and J usage is TRBJ1-3; D is unclear. Germline V gives CDR1 LGHNA, CDR2 YSLEER. Trimming stripped 2 bases from V and 2 bases from J, with 4 bases between. The CDR3 is made up of 13 amino acids. The CDR3 sequence: CASSQYAGNTIYF. The CDR3 DNA reads TGCGCCAGCAGCCAATACGCTGGAAACACCATATATTTT.

The J gene is TRBJ2-1, the V gene TRBV19; D is possibly TRBD2 (6 bases). The germline gives CDR1 LNHDA, CDR2 SQIVND (reference sequence). The germline V and J ends were trimmed by 8 bases and 7 bases, with 15 bases remaining between them. This CDR3 comprises 13 residues. CDR3 sequence: CASSVWDLNEQFF. DNA of the CDR3: TGTGCCAGTTCTGTCTGGGACTTAAATGAGCAGTTCTTC.